The 24 T cell receptor beta chains presented below share a single source sample, sequenced in a study of metastatic and nonmetastatic thyroid tumors. TCRdb re-called the PCR reads through MiXCR. The sample lists about 40,000 clones; over 9.5% were seen once. No treatment of any kind had been given to any patient before thyroid surgery. The material sequenced was blood. The receptors shown here come from a female donor with papillary thyroid cancer or a benign thyroid nodule (not recorded which). Some clones in this sample may be carry-over from other donors' samples.

J is TRBJ1-1 and V is TRBV11-2, with D possibly being TRBD1 (6 bases). The germline V gene encodes CDR1 SGHAT and CDR2 FQNNGV. The CDR3 length is 12 residues. V lost 2 bases, J lost 8 bases, and 9 bases lay in between. The CDR3 is CASSLTGFEAFF. The CDR3 DNA sequence: TGTGCCAGCAGCTTAACAGGGTTCGAAGCTTTCTTT.

In this sample, this clone turned up many times. V is TRBV4-3 and J is TRBJ2-1, with 10 bases matching TRBD2. The CDR3 runs 17 residues. V was pared by 1 base and J by 7 bases, with 10 bases of the junction left unmatched. Germline V lookup: CDR1 LGHNA, CDR2 YSLEER. CDR3 nucleotides: TGCGCCAGCAGCCAAGGCCCCCAGCGGGAGGGTGGGAATGAGCAGTTCTTC. Protein sequence: CASSQGPQREGGNEQFF.

At least ten counts were recorded for this clone. The chain combines TRBV2 with TRBJ1-1; no clear D gene. This CDR3 comprises 13 residues. Trimming pared 7 bases from V and 1 base from J, leaving 10 bases between. The germline gives CDR1 SNHLY, CDR2 FYNNEI. Here the CDR3 reads CASTVLGNTEAFF. The CDR3 DNA follows: TGTGCCAGCACCGTATTGGGGAACACTGAAGCTTTCTTT.

This clone was seen ten or more times. This chain joins TRBV6-1 and TRBJ1-2; D remains unclear. Per germline, CDR1 MNHNS and CDR2 SASEGT. Trimming left V 7 bases short and J 4 bases short, with 10 bases between. The CDR3 runs to 12 residues. CDR3 residues: CASTPASYGYTF. The CDR3 nucleotides are TGTGCCAGCACCCCCGCATCCTATGGCTACACCTTC.

The sample holds many counts of this clone. The chain links TRBV4-1 to TRBJ1-2, with 8 bases fitting TRBD1. CDR1 and CDR2 from the germline V gene are MGHRA and YSYEKL. The CDR3 runs 16 residues. V lost 0 bases, J lost 5 bases, and 8 bases stayed unmatched. This CDR3 is CASSQDPRGRRYGYTF. The DNA for the CDR3 is TGCGCCAGCAGCCAAGATCCCAGGGGGCGTCGGTATGGCTACACCTTC.

This clone was found many times. The chain joins TRBV9 to TRBJ1-4; D possibly corresponds to TRBD1 (5 bases). The germline gives CDR1 SGDLS, CDR2 YYNGEE. V was pared by 1 base and J by 4 bases, with 11 bases between. The CDR3 totals 15 residues. The CDR3 sequence is CASSVRGIVNEKLFF. The CDR3 DNA is TGTGCCAGCAGCGTACGGGGGATCGTTAATGAAAAACTGTTTTTT.

This clone was observed at least ten times. The J gene is TRBJ2-7, the V gene TRBV11-2; 9 bases align to TRBD2. CDR1 is SGHAT and CDR2 is FQNNGV in the germline V gene. This CDR3 is 13 amino acids long. The junction had 7 bases not matched to a gene; V was cut back by 8 bases and J by 5 bases. CDR3 nucleotides: TGTGCCAGCCCGTTTAGCGGGAGCCACGAGCAGTACTTC. It encodes CASPFSGSHEQYF.

This clone is medium-sized in the sample. The CDR3 sequence: CASRGGPNTEAFF. As DNA, the CDR3 is TGCGCCAGCAGGGGGGGACCGAACACTGAAGCTTTCTTT. The chain recombines TRBV4-1 with TRBJ1-1; D might be TRBD1 (5 bases). V lost 6 bases, J lost 1 base, and 9 bases lay in between. The CDR3 runs to 13 residues. Germline V lookup: CDR1 MGHRA, CDR2 YSYEKL.

CDR3 coding DNA: TGTGCCAGCAGTTGGGGCAGGGACTCTGGAAACACCATATATTTT. It yields the protein CASSWGRDSGNTIYF. The V and J genes are TRBV6-1 and TRBJ1-3, with D possibly TRBD1 on 5 matching bases. Germline V gives CDR1 MNHNS, CDR2 SASEGT. The CDR3 runs 15 residues. V was pared by 5 bases and J by 0 bases, with 11 bases between.

The table lists this clone with many counts. The chain carries TRBV30 and TRBJ2-4, with D perhaps TRBD2 (6 bases). Trimming removed 0 bases at V and 4 bases at J, with 13 bases between. This CDR3 has 15 residues. Germline assignment: CDR1 GTSNPN and CDR2 SVGIG (reference sequence). CDR3 loop: CAWSVRGNPKNIQYF. CDR3 DNA: TGTGCCTGGAGTGTACGGGGGAACCCTAAAAACATTCAGTACTTC.

For this clone: This may arise from a read error, as a much more abundant clone is one base away. The V call is TRBV7-9, the J call TRBJ1-1; weak D call: TRBD1 (5 bases). Germline V CDR1 and CDR2: SEHNR, FQNEAQ (reference sequence). CDR3 length equals 12 residues. CDR3 residues: CASSLTGTESFF. In DNA, the CDR3 is TGTGCCAGCAGCTTAACTGGGACTGAATCTTTCTTT.

In the case of this clone: The final CDR3 position lacks the conserved phenylalanine or tryptophan, pointing to a likely read error. No DNA is shown, since the ends of the CDR3 on it are uncertain; the CDR3 is the one TCRdb lists. Here the CDR3 reads CASSSGRALNEHFL. The genes are TRBV9 and TRBJ2-1; the D call of TRBD2 is as the table states it, not checked on the DNA. The CDR3 sequence runs 14 residues, both termini included. Germline CDR1 reads SGDLS; CDR2 reads YYNGEE.

This clone occurred once. The chain carries TRBV20-1 and TRBJ1-1, with TRBD1 as a possible D gene (5 bases). V was cut by 3 bases and J by 6 bases, with 14 bases left in between. The CDR3 loop spans 13 amino acids. Germline V gives CDR1 DFQATT, CDR2 SNEGSKA (reference sequence). CDR3 residues: CSARAGGRAEAFF. The CDR3 DNA is TGCAGTGCTAGGGCGGGGGGGAGAGCTGAAGCTTTCTTT.

This clone was counted at least ten times. The V and J genes are TRBV2 and TRBJ2-3; 10 bases map to TRBD2. V dropped 4 bases and J dropped 6; count of bases not matched to a gene: 10. CDR1 SNHLY and CDR2 FYNNEI come from the germline V gene. The CDR3 is 16 residues long. The CDR3 region is CASSGASGSRGDTQYF. CDR3 DNA sequence: TGTGCCAGCAGTGGGGCTAGCGGGAGTAGAGGGGATACGCAGTATTTT.

The chain is built from TRBV18 and TRBJ2-7, with 7 nucleotides matching TRBD1. Germline V CDR1 and CDR2: KGHSH, LQKENI. With 4 bases clipped from V and 0 bases from J, the junction kept 3 bases outside the gene matches. CDR3 length equals 14 residues. The CDR3 reads CASSLQGNSYEQYF. The DNA of the CDR3 is TGTGCCAGCTCACTACAGGGGAACTCCTACGAGCAGTACTTC.

This clone was counted at least ten times. V usage is TRBV18 and J usage is TRBJ2-3; D remains unclear. V was trimmed by 0 bases and J by 3 bases, leaving 7 bases between them. Germline-derived CDR1 and CDR2 are KGHSH and LQKENI. This CDR3 has 14 amino acids. The CDR3 sequence is CASSPPLRTDTQYF. CDR3 DNA sequence: TGTGCCAGCTCACCACCCCTTCGGACAGATACGCAGTATTTT.

This clone has ten or more counts. At the DNA level, this CDR3 is encoded by other sequences in the same sample as well. The chain couples TRBV30 to TRBJ1-4; D might be TRBD1 (5 bases). Germline CDR1 and CDR2: GTSNPN and SVGIG (reference sequence). V was trimmed by 7 bases and J by 4 bases, leaving 10 bases between them. The CDR3 runs to 12 residues. The CDR3 DNA reads TGTGCCTCGGGACGGAATAATGAAAAACTGTTTTTT. This gives the protein CASGRNNEKLFF.

A remark on this clone: Other DNA sequences within the sample encode an identical CDR3. This chain links TRBV5-4 with TRBJ2-4; 9 positions match TRBD1. After removal of 6 bases from V and 7 bases from J, the junction contained 20 bases not matched to a gene. Germline assignment: CDR1 SGHNT and CDR2 YYREEE (reference sequence). CDR3 length equals 18 residues. Here the CDR3 DNA reads TGTGCCAGCACCCTAGAAGAGGGACAGGGCGTTGACAAGAACATTCAGTACTTC. This codes for CASTLEEGQGVDKNIQYF.

The V gene is TRBV7-9, the J gene TRBJ2-1, with a tentative D call TRBD2 (5 bases). CDR1 is SEHNR and CDR2 is FQNEAQ in the germline V gene (reference sequence). V was cut by 10 bases and J by 9 bases, with 10 bases left in between. The CDR3 has 10 amino acids. The CDR3 sequence: CATAGSEQFF. In DNA, the CDR3 is TGTGCCACCGCTGGGAGTGAGCAGTTCTTC.

This clone was detected a few times. A read error may account for a junction end that differs from germline. Different DNA sequences within this sample yield the same CDR3. The chain has TRBV12-3 or TRBV12-4 and TRBJ2-3, with 7 positions matching TRBD2. The CDR3 runs 15 residues. The CDR3, as DNA: TGTGCCAGCAGTTTCAATGTGGGAGGGATAGATACACAGTATTTT. Its protein is CASSFNVGGIDTQYF.

This clone occurred many times. This chain links TRBV19 with TRBJ2-7, with 11 bases lining up with TRBD2. In germline, CDR1 is LNHDA, CDR2 SQIVND (reference sequence). CDR3 size: 15 residues. V was clipped by 2 bases and J by 4 bases; unmatched bases: 4. CDR3 residues: CASSIQTSGSYEQYF. The DNA for the CDR3 is TGTGCCAGTAGTATACAAACTAGCGGGAGTTACGAGCAGTACTTC.

Comments on this clone: Just one base apart from a much larger clone, this may be a read error. The chain links TRBV20-1 to TRBJ1-2; no clear D. The V gene's germline CDR1 is DFQATT and CDR2 SNEGSKA (reference sequence). The CDR3 has 12 amino acids. This CDR3 reads CSDRQGSSSYAF. Written as DNA, the CDR3 is TGCAGTGATAGACAAGGCTCGAGTAGCTACGCCTTC.

The V gene is TRBV6-2 or TRBV6-3, the J gene TRBJ2-7; D possibly corresponds to TRBD2 (5 bases). V dropped 4 bases and J dropped 4 bases, with 23 bases sitting between them. The CDR3 has 17 residues. Germline V lookup: CDR1 MNHEY, CDR2 SVGEGT. CDR3 sequence reads: CASSFARGERSRYEQYF. CDR3 bases: TGTGCCAGCAGTTTCGCTCGAGGCGAGCGGTCCAGATACGAGCAGTACTTC.

Ten or more counts support this clone. This chain uses TRBV5-1 with TRBJ2-3; D might be TRBD2 (6 bases). The CDR3 sequence is 16 residues long. From germline, CDR1 is SGHRS and CDR2 YFSETQ. The germline V and J ends were trimmed by 4 bases and 3 bases, with 18 bases remaining between them. The CDR3 nucleotides are TGCGCCAGCAGCCCAGGGACTCTTGTTGGGACAGATACGCAGTATTTT. Protein product: CASSPGTLVGTDTQYF.